The present TCR beta chain was sequenced within a study of cytomegalovirus exposure and HLA in healthy donors. About the study: There were some 120 million unique TCR beta sequences, drawn from about 200 million T cells, in an earlier analysis. Study results and limitations: Several of the most significant clusters appeared, in a later analysis, to be linked to common viral pathogens. A later examination showed that TCR association rates differed by HLA locus, with DRB1 most and HLA-C fewest.

PCR involved 60 Vbeta and 13 Jbeta primers. The repertoire was sequenced with immunoSEQ multiplex PCR; TCRdb's copy has only in-frame clones and lacks some. The sample lists roughly 160,000 clones; around 82% were seen once. As for this clone: Antigen unknown.

Trimming cost V 6 bases and J 1 base; bases outside gene matches: 5. The CDR3 length is 15 residues. From germline, CDR1 is MNHEY and CDR2 SVGAGI. The sequence was obtained from a man aged 45-65 years in good health and CMV-seropositive. The chain uses TRBV6-5 and TRBJ1-2; 10 positions match TRBD1. Sequences were obtained from PBMCs. CDR3 in amino acids: CASSPGQGVNYGYTF. DNA for the CDR3: TGTGCCAGCAGCCCCGGACAGGGGGTTAACTATGGCTACACCTTC.